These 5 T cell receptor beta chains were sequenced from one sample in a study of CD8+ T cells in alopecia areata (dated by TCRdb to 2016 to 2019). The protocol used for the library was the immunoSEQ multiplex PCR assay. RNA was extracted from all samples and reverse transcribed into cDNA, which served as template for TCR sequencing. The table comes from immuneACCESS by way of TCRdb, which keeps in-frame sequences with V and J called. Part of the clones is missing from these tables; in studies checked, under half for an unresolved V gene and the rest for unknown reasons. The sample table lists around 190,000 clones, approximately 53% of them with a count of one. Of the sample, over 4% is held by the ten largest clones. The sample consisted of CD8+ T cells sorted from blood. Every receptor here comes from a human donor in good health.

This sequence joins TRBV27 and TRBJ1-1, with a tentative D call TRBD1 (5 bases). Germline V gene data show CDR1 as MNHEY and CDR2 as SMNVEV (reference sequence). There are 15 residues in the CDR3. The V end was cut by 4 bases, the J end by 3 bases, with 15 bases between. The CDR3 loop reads CASSSGVFGYTEAFF. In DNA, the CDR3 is TGTGCCAGCAGTTCGGGGGTCTTCGGGTACACTGAAGCTTTCTTT.

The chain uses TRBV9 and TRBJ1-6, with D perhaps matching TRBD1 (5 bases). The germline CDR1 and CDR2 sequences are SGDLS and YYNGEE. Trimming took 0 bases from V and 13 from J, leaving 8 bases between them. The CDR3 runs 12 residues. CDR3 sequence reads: CASSVGRGPLHF. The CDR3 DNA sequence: TGTGCCAGCAGCGTAGGACGGGGGCCCCTCCACTTT.

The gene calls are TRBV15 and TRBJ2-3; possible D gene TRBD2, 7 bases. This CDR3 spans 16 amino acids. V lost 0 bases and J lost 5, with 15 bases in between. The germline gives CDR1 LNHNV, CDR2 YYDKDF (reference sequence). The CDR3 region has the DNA TGTGCCACCAGCAGAGAGGGATGGGGGGGCCAAGATACGCAGTATTTT. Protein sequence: CATSREGWGGQDTQYF.

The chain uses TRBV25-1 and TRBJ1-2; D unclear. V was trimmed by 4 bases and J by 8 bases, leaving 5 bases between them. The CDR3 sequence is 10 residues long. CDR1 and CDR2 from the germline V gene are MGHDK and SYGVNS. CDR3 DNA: TGTGCCAGCAGTGGGAGCGGCTACACCTTC. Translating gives CASSGSGYTF.

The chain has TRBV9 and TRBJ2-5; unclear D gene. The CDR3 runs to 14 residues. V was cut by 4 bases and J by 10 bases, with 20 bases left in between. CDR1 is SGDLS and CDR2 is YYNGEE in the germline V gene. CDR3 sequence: CASSPNLGPGNQYF. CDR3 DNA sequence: TGTGCCAGCAGCCCAAACCTTGGCCCGGGTAACCAGTACTTC.